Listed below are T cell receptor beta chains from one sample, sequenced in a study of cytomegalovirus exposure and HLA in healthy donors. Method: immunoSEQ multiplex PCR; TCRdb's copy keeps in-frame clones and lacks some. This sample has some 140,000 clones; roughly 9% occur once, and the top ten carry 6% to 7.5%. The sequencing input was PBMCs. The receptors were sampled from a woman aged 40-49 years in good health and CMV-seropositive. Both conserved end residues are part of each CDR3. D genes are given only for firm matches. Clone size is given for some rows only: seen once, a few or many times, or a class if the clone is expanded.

cdr3_aa: CAISGTGGNSEQFF
v_call: TRBV10-3
clone_size: few
d_call: TRBD1

cdr3_aa: CASSQVKDRPYEQYF
v_call: TRBV4-3
clone_size: few
d_call: TRBD1

cdr3_aa: CASSLEAAGYTEAFF
v_call: TRBV5-1
clone_size: NA
d_call: NA

cdr3_aa: CASSYPGQAGGYTF
v_call: TRBV6-5
clone_size: NA
d_call: TRBD1

cdr3_aa: CASSLTDYYGYTF
v_call: TRBV5-4
clone_size: few
d_call: NA

cdr3_aa: CASSTGLPNEKLFF
v_call: TRBV19
clone_size: NA
d_call: NA

cdr3_aa: CASSLVRTGFGSPLHF
v_call: TRBV5-1
clone_size: few
d_call: TRBD1

cdr3_aa: CASSLQRGGSYEQYF
v_call: TRBV7-2
clone_size: few
d_call: TRBD2

cdr3_aa: CASSVGSSLGGTEAFF
v_call: TRBV9
clone_size: few
d_call: NA

cdr3_aa: CASSLGLAINIQYF
v_call: TRBV4-3
clone_size: few
d_call: TRBD2

cdr3_aa: CASSLSSGGTDTQYF
v_call: TRBV5-4
clone_size: NA
d_call: TRBD2

cdr3_aa: CASSSGQGPNTGELFF
v_call: TRBV7-2
clone_size: NA
d_call: TRBD1

cdr3_aa: CASEGAGGTGELFF
v_call: TRBV9
clone_size: NA
d_call: NA

cdr3_aa: CASLPVGVGGYTF
v_call: TRBV6-1
clone_size: NA
d_call: NA

cdr3_aa: CASSRDSTTNEKLFF
v_call: TRBV5-4
clone_size: few
d_call: TRBD1

cdr3_aa: CASSQGPSGGTGELFF
v_call: TRBV18
clone_size: NA
d_call: TRBD2

cdr3_aa: CASSPGTPIGNQPQHF
v_call: TRBV2
clone_size: NA
d_call: NA

cdr3_aa: CASQEGRWNEKLFF
v_call: TRBV2
clone_size: few
d_call: NA

cdr3_aa: CSVEVGPSPNDLTQYF
v_call: TRBV29-1
clone_size: NA
d_call: NA